The T cell receptor (beta chain) described here comes from a study of cytomegalovirus exposure and HLA in healthy donors. Overall study results and limits: Most TCR beta V segments were productive about 90% or about 30% of the time in an earlier analysis. The authors enumerated over 150 TCR beta chains as linked to cytomegalovirus.

A few counts support this clone. Its antigen is unidentified. The CDR3 totals 16 residues. The V gene's germline CDR1 is SGHDT and CDR2 YYEEEE. Trimming removed 1 base at V and 2 bases at J, with 16 bases between. The PCR was carried out with 60 Vbeta primers and 13 Jbeta primers. Only in-frame clones appear in the TCRdb table, and some are missing; sequencing was by immunoSEQ multiplex PCR. In the table there are 150,000 to 200,000 clones, under 70% of which are singletons. The TCR originated in a man aged 30-40 years in good health and CMV-seropositive. The chain employs TRBV5-6 and TRBJ2-7; a weak D match, TRBD2 (6 bases). Sequencing input: PBMCs. The CDR3 is CASSLSGDPRPYEQYF. The CDR3 nucleotides are TGTGCCAGCAGCTTGTCGGGGGACCCTCGTCCCTACGAGCAGTACTTC. The full variable domain, completed using reference TRBV5-6 and TRBJ2-7, is DAGVTQSPTHLIKTRGQQVTLRCSPKSGHDTVSWYQQALGQGPQFIFQYYEEEERQRGNFPDRFSGHQFPNYSSELNVNALLLGDSALYLCASSLSGDPRPYEQYFGPGTRLTVT.